This T cell receptor beta chain was profiled in a study of cytomegalovirus exposure and HLA in healthy donors. Researchers ran the PCR with 60 Vbeta and 13 Jbeta primers. TCRdb's copy holds only in-frame clones and misses some; the assay was immunoSEQ multiplex PCR. This sample has roughly 140,000 clones, with approximately 82% found just once. The CDR3 has 17 amino acids. With V trimmed by 2 bases and J by 3 bases, 6 bases remained unmatched. Germline V gene sequence: CDR1 ENHRY, CDR2 SYGVKD. The receptor comes from a woman in her sixties or seventies in good health and CMV-seropositive. This chain joins TRBV10-3 and TRBJ2-2; TRBD1 matches 10 bases. The sequenced material came from PBMCs. The CDR3 is CAISEPLGTGDTGELFF. CDR3 DNA sequence: TGTGCCATCAGTGAGCCTCTCGGGACAGGGGACACCGGGGAGCTGTTTTTT.